This T cell receptor beta chain was identified in a study of blood T cell repertoires in COVID-19. Patients at the Seattle site were enrolled during active infection and followed longitudinally. Per the original data handling: Using reference gene primer amplification, nucleated cell counts were estimated. Only in-frame clones appear in the TCRdb table, and some are missing; sequencing was by immunoSEQ multiplex PCR. The DNA gave D and trimming, while V, J and clone size come from that table. The table has about 170,000 clones, around 90% seen once. The CDR3 runs 15 residues. The J segment lost 4 bases and the V segment lost 6 bases, leaving 5 bases of the junction unmatched. Germline V gene lookup returns CDR1 SEHNR and CDR2 FQNEAQ (reference sequence).

This TCR was recovered from a man between 18 and 29 years old with COVID-19, enrolled during active disease. Sequencing was done on a sample of peripheral blood. The chain couples TRBV7-9 to TRBJ2-1, with 11 positions matching TRBD2. The DNA for the CDR3 is TGTGCCAGCAGATCCGGGACTAGCGGATACAATGAGCAGTTCTTC. Translated, it gives CASRSGTSGYNEQFF.